This TCR beta chain comes out of a study of blood T cell repertoires in COVID-19. The overall study: Samples came from the United States, Italy and Spain, spanning acute and convalescent COVID-19. Sources were T cells, B-cell-depleted T cells, or PBMCs; the material itself was cDNA or gDNA.

CDR1 and CDR2 from the germline V gene are SGHTA and FQGTGA. The CDR3 is 12 residues long. V shed 2 bases, J shed 15 bases, and the junction held 5 bases outside the gene matches. Followed over time, Seattle patients had been enrolled while infection was active. Per the original data handling: Amplification of reference gene primers provided the estimated nucleated cell counts. Using immunoSEQ multiplex PCR, the repertoire was profiled, and TCRdb retains in-frame clones only, with some absent. Clone size and V and J calls were adopted from that table, with D and trimming inferred from the DNA. This table holds some 30,000 clones, 80% to 90% found once.

The rearrangement joins TRBV7-3 to TRBJ2-1; 9 bases are a match to TRBD1. Sequenced input: peripheral blood. The clonotype originates from a woman of 80 years or more with COVID-19, enrolled during active disease. The DNA for the CDR3 is TGTGCCAGCAGCTTACACGGGACAGGGCTGTTCTTC. Translation: CASSLHGTGLFF.